This T cell receptor beta chain is drawn from a study of cytomegalovirus exposure and HLA in healthy donors. Study-level findings and limits: Cytomegalovirus-associated status was assigned to about 170 TCR beta chains. Donor immune exposure was known only as CMV serostatus.

Primers for the PCR totalled 60 Vbeta and 13 Jbeta. Data came from immunoSEQ multiplex PCR; TCRdb stores just in-frame clones and leaves some out. The sample holds about 150,000 clones, 60% to 85% seen once. As to this clone: The antigen remains unidentified.

Losses at the gene ends were 2 bases for V and 1 base for J; bases not matched to a gene: 5. The CDR3 is 16 residues long. The germline gives CDR1 MNHEY, CDR2 SMNVEV (reference sequence). This clonotype originated in a woman in her 40s in good health and CMV-seronegative. The sample comprised PBMCs. This chain uses TRBV27 with TRBJ1-5; TRBD1 matches at 7 bases. The CDR3 DNA follows: TGTGCCAGCAGTTTAGACAACAGGGGAAGCAATCAGCCCCAGCATTTT. Encoded protein: CASSLDNRGSNQPQHF.